A single sample gave rise to the 16 T cell receptor beta chains below, sequenced in a study of blood T cell repertoires in COVID-19. Profiled with immunoSEQ multiplex PCR; TCRdb holds only in-frame clones, not every one. The data contain some 80,000 clones, approximately 86% of them seen just once; the ten biggest clones take up 15% to 20%. The material sequenced was peripheral blood. Receptors originate from a human donor in a cohort sampled during active COVID-19.

This chain uses TRBV4-1 with TRBJ2-2; possibly TRBD2 for D (5 bases). This CDR3 region has 15 residues. Per the germline V gene, CDR1 is MGHRA and CDR2 is YSYEKL. Trimming removed 5 bases from V and 2 bases from J, with 12 bases in between. DNA for the CDR3: TGCGCCAGCAGCTCTCCGGGGTTCAACACCGGGGAGCTGTTTTTT. This sequence encodes CASSSPGFNTGELFF.

V and J are TRBV30 and TRBJ2-3; the match to TRBD2 covers 7 bases. CDR3 length equals 14 residues. J lost 1 base, V lost 6 bases, and 7 bases had no gene match. The germline V gene encodes CDR1 GTSNPN and CDR2 SVGIG (reference sequence). Written as DNA, the CDR3 is TGTGCCTGTGGGGGGGACCCCGGCACAGATACGCAGTATTTT. Translated, it gives CACGGDPGTDTQYF. The whole variable domain, filled in from reference TRBV30 and TRBJ2-3, reads SQTIHQWPATLVQPVGSPLSLECTVEGTSNPNLYWYRQAAGRGLQLLFYSVGIGQISSEVPQNLSASRPQDRQFILSSKKLLLSDSGFYLCACGGDPGTDTQYFGPGTRLTVL.

The chain is built from TRBV29-1 and TRBJ2-2; 7 bases map to TRBD1. This CDR3 has 16 amino acids. The V and J ends lost 6 bases and 5 bases, in that order; junction bases with no gene match: 15. The germline V gene encodes CDR1 SQVTM and CDR2 ANQGSEA. The CDR3 DNA is TGCAGCGTAGTGACAGGGTCGGCATTAGGGACCGGGGAGCTGTTTTTT. Translation gives CSVVTGSALGTGELFF.

The chain links TRBV9 to TRBJ1-3; maybe TRBD1 (5 bases). Germline CDR1 is SGDLS and CDR2 is YYNGEE. The CDR3 runs 16 residues. V lost 1 base and J lost 4, with 15 bases in between. In DNA form, the CDR3 reads TGTGCCAGCAGCGTAAGCGTAGGGGCCGCGGGAAACACCATATATTTT. Protein: CASSVSVGAAGNTIYF.

This chain connects TRBV9 to TRBJ2-2, with 7 bases matching TRBD2. V trimming: 0 bases; J trimming: 5 bases; junction bases outside the gene matches: 4. This CDR3 has 15 residues. Per the germline V gene, CDR1 is SGDLS and CDR2 is YYNGEE. The CDR3 nucleotides are TGTGCCAGCAGCGTAGACTCGGGAGGAACCGGGGAGCTGTTTTTT. This encodes CASSVDSGGTGELFF.

As concerns this clone: Other nucleotide sequences in the sample specify the same CDR3. The chain has TRBV7-9 and TRBJ1-3, with TRBD1 matching 9 bases. This CDR3 has 15 amino acids. V lost 5 bases to trimming and J lost 1 base; unmatched junction nucleotides: 3. The V gene's germline CDR1 is SEHNR and CDR2 FQNEAQ (reference sequence). CDR3 amino acids: CASSKQGASGNTIYF. Here the CDR3 DNA reads TGTGCCAGCAGCAAACAGGGGGCTTCTGGAAACACCATATATTTT.

V is TRBV7-2 and J is TRBJ2-7; D perhaps matches TRBD1 (5 bases). Trimming stripped 4 bases from V and 2 bases from J, with 9 bases between. In germline, CDR1 is SGHTA, CDR2 FQGNSA. The CDR3 covers 13 residues. This chain's CDR3 is CASSSRAPYEQYF. DNA for the CDR3: TGTGCCAGCAGCTCCAGGGCTCCCTACGAGCAGTACTTC.

The V and J genes are TRBV6-5 and TRBJ2-7; D possibly corresponds to TRBD2 (6 bases). Germline CDR1 and CDR2: MNHEY and SVGAGI. This CDR3 spans 13 amino acids. V lost 7 bases and J lost 2, with 12 bases in between. In DNA, the CDR3 is TGTGCCAGCACACCCTCGGGGGCCTACGAGCAGTACTTC. Protein product: CASTPSGAYEQYF.

J is TRBJ2-2 and V is TRBV4-1, with 10 positions matching TRBD2. Germline V gene sequence: CDR1 MGHRA, CDR2 YSYEKL. V was pared by 1 base and J by 4 bases, with 3 bases of the junction left unmatched. The CDR3 extends over 16 amino acids. CDR3 protein: CASSQAPSGSTGELFF. The CDR3 bases are TGCGCCAGCAGCCAAGCTCCTAGCGGGAGCACCGGGGAGCTGTTTTTT.

This chain uses TRBV7-8 with TRBJ1-1; tentative D call: TRBD1 (6 bases). Trimming removed 1 base from V and 10 bases from J, with 19 bases in between. Per germline, CDR1 SGHVS and CDR2 FQNEAQ. The CDR3 sequence is 15 residues long. The CDR3 reads CASSLEGGGFSGAFF. In nucleotides, the CDR3 is TGTGCCAGCAGCTTAGAGGGAGGGGGATTTTCTGGAGCTTTCTTT. The full variable domain, with the rest looked up from reference TRBV7-8 and TRBJ1-1, is GAGVSQSPRYKVAKRGQDVALRCDPISGHVSLFWYQQALGQGPEFLTYFQNEAQLDKSGLPSDRFFAERPEGSVSTLKIQRTQQEDSAVYLCASSLEGGGFSGAFFGQGTRLTVV.

The chain links TRBV2 to TRBJ2-7, with D perhaps TRBD1 (6 bases). Germline CDR1 and CDR2: SNHLY and FYNNEI. The CDR3 totals 11 residues. The ends were cut back, 5 bases at V and 6 bases at J, with 8 bases in the middle. The chain's CDR3 is CASSTGTEQYF. As DNA, the CDR3 is TGTGCCAGCAGTACAGGGACCGAGCAGTACTTC.

The genes are TRBV11-2 and TRBJ2-7; 7 nucleotides align to TRBD1. From germline, CDR1 is SGHAT and CDR2 FQNNGV. Trimming cost V 2 bases and J 3 bases; bases outside gene matches: 7. CDR3 length: 15 residues. CDR3 sequence reads: CASSLQDRTLYEQYF. The CDR3 DNA reads as TGTGCCAGCAGCTTACAGGACAGGACACTCTACGAGCAGTACTTC.

This clone was observed a handful of times. The chain combines TRBV7-2 with TRBJ1-6, with TRBD1 identical over 11 bases. V gave up 5 bases and J gave up 8 bases; unmatched junction bases: 5. CDR3 size: 15 residues. The germline gives CDR1 SGHTA, CDR2 FQGNSA. CDR3 bases: TGTGCCAGCAGCGGACGGGACAGGGGGTATTCACCCCTCCACTTT. As protein: CASSGRDRGYSPLHF.

This rearrangement joins TRBV27 to TRBJ2-2; perhaps TRBD1 as D (6 bases). The CDR3 extends over 17 amino acids. Trimming shortened V by 3 bases and J by 7 bases, and 21 bases separated the two germline ends. Germline V gene sequence: CDR1 MNHEY, CDR2 SMNVEV (reference sequence). CDR3 amino acids: CASSFPQGIAGNGELFF. CDR3 coding DNA: TGTGCCAGCAGTTTCCCTCAGGGGATCGCGGGCAACGGGGAGCTGTTTTTT.

The chain recombines TRBV28 with TRBJ2-7; 13 bases agree with TRBD2. Germline V gene data show CDR1 as MDHEN and CDR2 as SYDVKM. Trimming removed 3 bases from V and 3 bases from J; junction bases left unmatched: 8. The CDR3 is 17 amino acids. CDR3 sequence reads: CASSFHRLAGGIYEQYF. In nucleotides, the CDR3 is TGTGCCAGCAGTTTCCACCGACTAGCGGGAGGCATCTACGAGCAGTACTTC.

The chain uses TRBV3-1 (or the pseudogene TRBV3-2) and TRBJ2-7; the D gene is possibly TRBD2 (5 bases). Germline CDR1 LGHDT, CDR2 YNNKEL (reference sequence). There are 14 residues in the CDR3. V gave up 1 base and J gave up 6 bases, with 13 bases separating them. CDR3 sequence: CASSQGPGGSEQYF. For the CDR3, the DNA is TGTGCCAGCAGCCAAGGTCCTGGCGGGTCCGAGCAGTACTTC.